This is a list of T cell receptor beta chains from one sample in a study of blood T cell repertoires in COVID-19. Sequenced by immunoSEQ multiplex PCR; TCRdb stores in-frame clones only, minus some. This table has tens of thousands of clones, around nine tenths appearing once. The specimen sequenced was peripheral blood. Receptor source: a human donor with active COVID-19. The donor label of this sample is uncertain. The CDR3 runs from the conserved cysteine through the conserved F or W. Each record gives: J gene, V gene, clone size, D gene, CDR3 DNA, CDR3 protein. D genes are given only for firm matches. Expanded clones are given a class, and other clones once, few, many or no size at all.

J: TRBJ1-5; V: TRBV28; size: -; D: TRBD1; DNA: TGTGCCAGCAGGGCAGGGGGAAATCAGCCCCAGCATTTT; CDR3: CASRAGGNQPQHF
J: TRBJ1-1; V: TRBV5-1; size: -; D: -; DNA: TGCGCCAGCAGCTTGTGGGGCCCGAACACTGAAGCTTTCTTT; CDR3: CASSLWGPNTEAFF
J: TRBJ1-3; V: TRBV21-1; size: medium-sized; D: -; DNA: TGTGCCAGCAGCATAAAGAGGGACTCTGGAAACACCATATATTTT; CDR3: CASSIKRDSGNTIYF
J: TRBJ1-5; V: TRBV27; size: -; D: TRBD1; DNA: TGTGCCAGCATCAAACGGTGGGCAGGGGGCTCTTCCAATCAGCCCCAGCATTTT; CDR3: CASIKRWAGGSSNQPQHF
J: TRBJ2-7; V: TRBV6-1; size: -; D: TRBD2; DNA: TGTGCCAGCAGTGTTAAGGCTAGCGGACGTCGGGCCCTTCCCTACGAGCAGTACTTC; CDR3: CASSVKASGRRALPYEQYF
J: TRBJ2-4; V: TRBV5-5; size: -; D: -; DNA: TGTGCCAGCAGCTGGGAGACAAACATTCAGTACTTC; CDR3: CASSWETNIQYF
J: TRBJ2-1; V: TRBV6-6; size: -; D: TRBD1; DNA: TGTGCCAGCAGTCGGGACAGGGGTATAAGCGGGAGCTCCTACAATGAGCAGTTCTTC; CDR3: CASSRDRGISGSSYNEQFF
J: TRBJ2-2; V: TRBV14; size: -; D: -; DNA: TGTGCCAGCAGCCTGCAACCACCGGGACTCATTAACACCGGGGAGCTGTTTTTT; CDR3: CASSLQPPGLINTGELFF
J: TRBJ2-1; V: TRBV9; size: -; D: TRBD2; DNA: TGTGCCAGCAGCGCAGTTTTGCGGGAGGGCCGCAACGAGCAGTTCTTC; CDR3: CASSAVLREGRNEQFF
J: TRBJ2-3; V: TRBV7-8; size: -; D: -; DNA: TGTGCCAGCAGCTTAGAGGGGGTGAGGGATACGCAGTATTTT; CDR3: CASSLEGVRDTQYF
J: TRBJ2-1; V: TRBV11-1; size: once; D: TRBD2; DNA: TGTGCCAGCAAGGTTCACGCGGGAGGGCCGAATGAGCAGTTCTTC; CDR3: CASKVHAGGPNEQFF
J: TRBJ1-1; V: TRBV5-1; size: -; D: TRBD1; DNA: TGCGCCAGCAGCACCTCCCAGGGGGCGAACACTGAAGCTTTCTTT; CDR3: CASSTSQGANTEAFF
J: TRBJ2-5; V: TRBV2; size: -; D: TRBD1; DNA: TGTGCCAGCAGTGAGGGGACAGGGGGCGAGGAGACCCAGTACTTC; CDR3: CASSEGTGGEETQYF
J: TRBJ2-1; V: TRBV7-3; size: once; D: TRBD2; DNA: TGTGCCAGCAGCTTAAACCTAGCGGGAGACAATGAGCAGTTCTTC; CDR3: CASSLNLAGDNEQFF
J: TRBJ1-6; V: TRBV5-6; size: few; D: -; DNA: TGTGCCAGCAGCCTCGGGGGAAGAGGGTCACCCCTCCACTTT; CDR3: CASSLGGRGSPLHF
J: TRBJ1-1; V: TRBV7-9; size: few; D: -; DNA: TGTGCCAGCAGCTTAGGGGGGCCCATGAACACTGAAGCTTTCTTT; CDR3: CASSLGGPMNTEAFF
J: TRBJ2-7; V: TRBV6-5; size: -; D: TRBD1; DNA: TGTGCCAGCAGCGGGACAGGGGGCGGCTACGAGCAGTACTTC; CDR3: CASSGTGGGYEQYF
J: TRBJ2-2; V: TRBV19; size: -; D: TRBD2; DNA: TGTGCCAGTAGCCCTCGACTAGCGGGAGGGCCGAATACCGGGGAGCTGTTTTTT; CDR3: CASSPRLAGGPNTGELFF
J: TRBJ2-1; V: TRBV4-1; size: -; D: -; DNA: TGCGCCAGCAGCCTGAAAGGGTCGGGAGAGCAGTTCTTC; CDR3: CASSLKGSGEQFF
J: TRBJ2-7; V: TRBV28; size: -; D: TRBD2; DNA: TGTGCCACCACCGTCAGCGGGAGTGTGTACGAGCAGTACTTC; CDR3: CATTVSGSVYEQYF
J: TRBJ1-1; V: TRBV5-5; size: -; D: -; DNA: TGTGCCAGCAGCTTGAGATCGCGACAGGCTAACACTGAAGCTTTCTTT; CDR3: CASSLRSRQANTEAFF
J: TRBJ2-4; V: TRBV4-1; size: once; D: -; DNA: TGCGCCAGCAGCCAAGAGGCCTACTTACAGGGTATCGGAAACATTCAGTACTTC; CDR3: CASSQEAYLQGIGNIQYF
J: TRBJ2-1; V: TRBV19; size: -; D: TRBD1; DNA: TGTGCCAGTAACTCCGACAGGGTCCCCTACAATGAGCAGTTCTTC; CDR3: CASNSDRVPYNEQFF
J: TRBJ2-5; V: TRBV19; size: -; D: -; DNA: TGTGCCAGTAGGACACAGTACCAAGAGACCCAGTACTTC; CDR3: CASRTQYQETQYF
J: TRBJ1-5; V: TRBV3-1/TRBV3-2; size: -; D: -; DNA: TGTGCCAGCAGCCCCACAGGGAGTCAGCCCCAGCATTTT; CDR3: CASSPTGSQPQHF
J: TRBJ2-1; V: TRBV6-6; size: -; D: -; DNA: TGTGCCAGCAGTAGCACAGGGACTGAGCAGTTCTTC; CDR3: CASSSTGTEQFF
J: TRBJ1-3; V: TRBV11-2; size: -; D: -; DNA: TGTGCCAGCAGCCCGCGGGCAGGGGCTGGAAACACCATATATTTT; CDR3: CASSPRAGAGNTIYF
J: TRBJ1-2; V: TRBV3-1/TRBV3-2; size: -; D: TRBD1; DNA: TGTGCCAGCTCTGACAGGGGAGCTAACTATGGCTACACCTTC; CDR3: CASSDRGANYGYTF
J: TRBJ2-5; V: TRBV28; size: once; D: -; DNA: TGTGCCAGCAGTTTAGGGGCAGGCCAAGAGACCCAGTACTTC; CDR3: CASSLGAGQETQYF
J: TRBJ2-5; V: TRBV6-2/TRBV6-3; size: -; D: TRBD2; DNA: TGTGCCAGCAGTTACCACCCGGGACTAGCGGGAGGGAGACAAGAGACCCAGTACTTC; CDR3: CASSYHPGLAGGRQETQYF
J: TRBJ1-4; V: TRBV6-5; size: -; D: -; DNA: TGTGCCAGCAGTACTTCAGGGACTAATGAAAAACTGTTTTTT; CDR3: CASSTSGTNEKLFF
J: TRBJ1-5; V: TRBV28; size: -; D: TRBD1; DNA: TGTGCCAGCACTATGGGACAGACTATCAATCAGCCCCAGCATTTT; CDR3: CASTMGQTINQPQHF
J: TRBJ2-7; V: TRBV6-5; size: -; D: TRBD2; DNA: TGTGCCAGCAGTTATGTCAGCGGGACGGGAGAGCAGTACTTC; CDR3: CASSYVSGTGEQYF
J: TRBJ2-7; V: TRBV2; size: -; D: TRBD2; DNA: TGTGCCAGCAGTGACCGGTCTAGCGGGATCTACGAGCAGTACTTC; CDR3: CASSDRSSGIYEQYF
J: TRBJ1-1; V: TRBV28; size: few; D: -; DNA: TGTGCCAGCAGAGGGACACCGAACACTGAAGCTTTCTTT; CDR3: CASRGTPNTEAFF
J: TRBJ2-2; V: TRBV14; size: -; D: TRBD2; DNA: TGTGCCAGCAGCCAAGGGGGGACTAGCGACACCGGGGAGCTGTTTTTT; CDR3: CASSQGGTSDTGELFF
J: TRBJ1-2; V: TRBV2; size: -; D: -; DNA: TGTGCCAGCACGACAGACTATGGCTACACCTTC; CDR3: CASTTDYGYTF
J: TRBJ2-7; V: TRBV5-1; size: -; D: TRBD1; DNA: TGCGCCAGCAGCTTGGCATTCGGACAGGCTGACGAGCAGTACTTC; CDR3: CASSLAFGQADEQYF
J: TRBJ2-7; V: TRBV3-1/TRBV3-2; size: -; D: -; DNA: TGTGCCAGCAGCCAAGGATTGGCGGTAGACTACGAGCAGTACTTC; CDR3: CASSQGLAVDYEQYF
J: TRBJ2-5; V: TRBV19; size: -; D: TRBD2; DNA: TGTGCCAGTAGAAGGCGGGAGCGAGGGGAGACCCAGTACTTC; CDR3: CASRRRERGETQYF
J: TRBJ1-1; V: TRBV28; size: -; D: -; DNA: TGTGCCAGCGTTAGCCGAGCAGCTTTCTTT; CDR3: CASVSRAAFF
J: TRBJ1-1; V: TRBV11-3; size: once; D: -; DNA: TGTGCCAGCAGCTTAGATCGTGGGCTTCTGGTCTACACTGAAGCTTTCTTT; CDR3: CASSLDRGLLVYTEAFF
J: TRBJ1-1; V: TRBV6-5; size: -; D: -; DNA: TGTGCCAGCGATATGACTACCACTGAAGCTTTCTTT; CDR3: CASDMTTTEAFF
J: TRBJ2-3; V: TRBV19; size: -; D: -; DNA: TGTGCCAGTAAACCTCTATCGGAGAGCACAGATACGCAGTATTTT; CDR3: CASKPLSESTDTQYF
J: TRBJ2-1; V: TRBV27; size: -; D: -; DNA: TGTGCCAGCAGTCCAAGGGCACAGGGAACGAACAATGAGCAGTTCTTC; CDR3: CASSPRAQGTNNEQFF
J: TRBJ2-1; V: TRBV30; size: -; D: TRBD2; DNA: TGTGCCTGGACGAGACCCGCGGGAGGGCGGGGGGAGCAGTTCTTC; CDR3: CAWTRPAGGRGEQFF
J: TRBJ1-6; V: TRBV10-3; size: -; D: TRBD1; DNA: TGTGCCATCAGTGTGGACAGGGTTGAACCCCTCCACTTT; CDR3: CAISVDRVEPLHF
J: TRBJ1-2; V: TRBV4-3; size: -; D: -; DNA: TGCGCCAGCAGCCAAGTACAGCGGAACTATGGCTACACCTTC; CDR3: CASSQVQRNYGYTF
J: TRBJ2-2; V: TRBV4-3; size: -; D: -; DNA: TGCGCCAGCAGTCCTAGCCACCGATTAACCGGGGAGCTGTTTTTT; CDR3: CASSPSHRLTGELFF
J: TRBJ2-1; V: TRBV7-8; size: -; D: -; DNA: TGTGCCAGCAGCGACCTACTAGACTCCTACAATGAGCAGTTCTTC; CDR3: CASSDLLDSYNEQFF
J: TRBJ1-2; V: TRBV7-9; size: -; D: -; DNA: TGTGCCAGCAGCTTAGGAGGACAATTAAACTATGGCTACACCTTC; CDR3: CASSLGGQLNYGYTF
J: TRBJ1-2; V: TRBV11-3; size: -; D: TRBD1; DNA: TGTGCCAGCAGCTTAGATTCGGGAGGGGGCGGCTATGGCTACACCTTC; CDR3: CASSLDSGGGGYGYTF
J: TRBJ2-7; V: TRBV10-2; size: -; D: TRBD1; DNA: TGCGCCACCCGCGCAGGGGGATCGCCCTACGAGCAGTACTTC; CDR3: CATRAGGSPYEQYF
J: TRBJ2-7; V: TRBV4-1; size: -; D: TRBD2; DNA: TGCGCCAGCAGCCAAGATCAACTGAGTGTAGCGGGAATCAGCGAGCAGTACTTC; CDR3: CASSQDQLSVAGISEQYF
J: TRBJ2-7; V: TRBV5-4; size: once; D: -; DNA: TGTGCCAGCAGCTTGGGGAGTGGTCGTAGAGGCTACGAGCAGTACTTC; CDR3: CASSLGSGRRGYEQYF